These 18 T cell receptor beta chains originate from one sample sequenced in a study of blood T cell repertoires in COVID-19. TCRdb's table, derived via immunoSEQ multiplex PCR, lists solely in-frame clones and lacks some. This table has some 68,000 clones, less than 95% appearing once. The specimen sequenced was peripheral blood. Source of these receptors: a man aged 45-65 years with COVID-19, enrolled during active disease.

V is TRBV7-8 and J is TRBJ1-5; a weak D match, TRBD1 (6 bases). The germline V gene encodes CDR1 SGHVS and CDR2 FQNEAQ. V dropped 5 bases and J dropped 5 bases, with 16 bases sitting between them. CDR3 length equals 15 residues. The CDR3 DNA follows: TGTGCCAGCAGCCCAAGTCGTGGGGGCTATCAGCCCCAGCATTTT. It specifies CASSPSRGGYQPQHF.

The gene calls are TRBV5-4 and TRBJ1-1; 8 bases map to TRBD1. The CDR3 sequence is 14 residues long. V trimming: 0 bases; J trimming: 5 bases; junction bases outside the gene matches: 3. Germline V gene sequence: CDR1 SGHNT, CDR2 YYREEE (reference sequence). The CDR3 region is CASSLAGGATEAFF. CDR3 DNA: TGTGCCAGCAGCTTGGCAGGGGGCGCGACTGAAGCTTTCTTT.

The V call is TRBV10-3, the J call TRBJ1-5; weak D call: TRBD1 (5 bases). CDR3 length: 15 residues. V was shortened by 2 bases and J by 2 bases, with 10 bases between the two germline ends. Looked up from germline, CDR1 is ENHRY and CDR2 is SYGVKD. The CDR3 nucleotides are TGTGCCATCAGTGAGGGGGGGTATGGCAATCAGCCCCAGCATTTT. As protein: CAISEGGYGNQPQHF.

The chain carries TRBV6-5 and TRBJ2-2; no clear D gene. CDR3 size: 12 residues. Per the germline V gene, CDR1 is MNHEY and CDR2 is SVGAGI. The V end was cut by 5 bases, the J end by 4 bases, with 5 bases between. Written as DNA, the CDR3 is TGTGCCAGCAGTCCCAGCACCGGGGAGCTGTTTTTT. It translates to CASSPSTGELFF.

The chain recombines TRBV3-1 (or the pseudogene TRBV3-2) with TRBJ2-5; perhaps TRBD2 as D (6 bases). The CDR3 is 14 residues long. Germline CDR1 LGHDT, CDR2 YNNKEL (reference sequence). Trimming removed 4 bases from V and 5 bases from J, with 14 bases in between. CDR3 sequence: CASSPTSSGETQYF. The CDR3, as DNA: TGTGCCAGCAGCCCGACTAGTTCTGGTGAGACCCAGTACTTC.

This clone was counted once. The chain uses TRBV12-5 and TRBJ2-7; TRBD2 matches at 10 bases. The CDR3 is made up of 19 amino acids. Trimming at V came to 2 bases and at J to 4 bases, leaving 17 bases not matched to a gene. Germline assignment: CDR1 LGHNT and CDR2 FRNRAP. The CDR3 sequence: CASGLRVLGAGGPRYEQYF. The CDR3 region has the DNA TGTGCTAGTGGTTTGCGTGTTCTAGGAGCGGGAGGGCCGAGGTACGAGCAGTACTTC.

CDR3 sequence: CASSEGGHPASGNTIYF. CDR3 bases: TGTGCCAGCAGCGAAGGAGGGCACCCAGCCTCTGGAAACACCATATATTTT. The V and J genes are TRBV4-2 and TRBJ1-3; D unclear. Trimming took 5 bases from V and 0 from J, leaving 17 bases between them. The length of the CDR3 is 17 residues. From germline, CDR1 is LGHNA and CDR2 YNFKEQ.

The count of this clone is one. The rearrangement uses TRBV5-1 and TRBJ2-5; the D is unclear. V shed 2 bases and J shed 2 bases, with 13 bases lying between them. Germline lookup yields CDR1 SGHRS and CDR2 YFSETQ. The CDR3 extends over 15 amino acids. In DNA form, the CDR3 reads TGCGCCAGCAGCTTTGGGTCGGCGGTACAAGAGACCCAGTACTTC. It translates to CASSFGSAVQETQYF.

The chain couples TRBV12-3 or TRBV12-4 to TRBJ2-2, with 7 nucleotides matching TRBD1. V gave up 7 bases and J gave up 5 bases; unmatched junction bases: 4. The CDR3 consists of 13 residues. The CDR3 DNA reads as TGTGCCAGCAAGGGGGCTTCGACCGGGGAGCTGTTTTTT. This encodes CASKGASTGELFF.

The chain joins TRBV6-1 to TRBJ2-3, with D unresolved. Looked up from germline, CDR1 is MNHNS and CDR2 is SASEGT. Deletions cut 2 bases from V and 4 bases from J, with 7 bases between. CDR3 length equals 13 residues. The DNA for the CDR3 is TGTGCCAGCAGTGAACTTCGGTCAGATACGCAGTATTTT. This sequence encodes CASSELRSDTQYF.

The chain carries TRBV5-1 and TRBJ2-7; 15 bases match TRBD2. This CDR3 comprises 17 residues. The germline CDR1 and CDR2 sequences are SGHRS and YFSETQ. V shed 0 bases and J 4 bases; nucleotides not matched to a gene: 5. As DNA, the CDR3 is TGCGCCAGCAGCTTGGGGACTAGCGGGAGGGTTGCTTACGAGCAGTACTTC. Translation: CASSLGTSGRVAYEQYF.

In its sample, this clone was seen once. The V and J genes are TRBV14 and TRBJ2-7, with TRBD2 as a possible D gene (5 bases). This CDR3 has 14 residues. The V end lost 2 bases, the J end lost 6 bases, and 14 bases lay between the germline ends. CDR1 is SGHDN, CDR2 FVKESK, per germline. The DNA of the CDR3 is TGTGCCAGCAGCCAATTCCTGGTAGCGTCCGAGCAGTACTTC. Amino acid sequence: CASSQFLVASEQYF.

The chain has TRBV24-1 and TRBJ2-3, with TRBD1 matching 9 bases. The germline V gene encodes CDR1 KGHDR and CDR2 SFDVKD. The CDR3 length is 15 residues. The junction had 7 bases not matched to a gene; V was cut back by 9 bases and J by 1 base. CDR3 DNA: TGTGCCACCGGGGAGGACAGGGGCGGCACAGATACGCAGTATTTT. The encoded protein is CATGEDRGGTDTQYF.

The chain couples TRBV3-1 (or the pseudogene TRBV3-2) to TRBJ1-5, with 8 nucleotides matching TRBD1. This CDR3 has 16 amino acids. Germline V gene data show CDR1 as LGHDT and CDR2 as YNNKEL (reference sequence). Unmatched junction bases numbered 5, after V lost 1 base and J lost 3 bases. CDR3 nucleotides: TGTGCCAGCAGCCAAGGACAGGGGACAGACAATCAGCCCCAGCATTTT. This sequence encodes CASSQGQGTDNQPQHF.

V gene TRBV25-1 combines with J gene TRBJ1-5; 7 bases are a match to TRBD1. Trimming cost V 2 bases and J 5 bases; bases outside gene matches: 3. Per germline, CDR1 MGHDK and CDR2 SYGVNS. The length of the CDR3 is 14 residues. CDR3 DNA: TGTGCCAGCAGTGAAAGCAGGGGGGATCAGCCCCAGCATTTT. This gives the protein CASSESRGDQPQHF.

The chain joins TRBV7-3 to TRBJ2-5, with 8 bases identical to TRBD2. This CDR3 spans 15 amino acids. Germline loops: CDR1 SGHTA, CDR2 FQGTGA. V shed 1 base, J shed 5 bases, and the junction held 6 bases outside the gene matches. CDR3: CASSLRGTSHETQYF. As DNA, the CDR3 is TGTGCCAGCAGCTTAAGAGGGACTAGTCATGAGACCCAGTACTTC.

The V call is TRBV6-5, the J call TRBJ2-1; no clear D. The CDR3 contains 16 residues. Germline V gene data show CDR1 as MNHEY and CDR2 as SVGAGI. The germline V and J ends were trimmed by 2 bases and 1 base, with 12 bases remaining between them. For the CDR3, the DNA is TGTGCCAGCAGTTACAAGGCGAGGCAGTCCTACAATGAGCAGTTCTTC. Translating it yields CASSYKARQSYNEQFF.

V and J are TRBV6-5 and TRBJ1-5; perhaps TRBD1 as D (6 bases). Trimming took off 6 bases at V and 5 bases at J, with 17 bases between the two ends. In germline, CDR1 is MNHEY, CDR2 SVGAGI. This CDR3 comprises 15 residues. This CDR3 reads CASSPRVGGDQPQHF. DNA of the CDR3: TGTGCCAGCAGCCCCCGGGTAGGGGGGGATCAGCCCCAGCATTTT.